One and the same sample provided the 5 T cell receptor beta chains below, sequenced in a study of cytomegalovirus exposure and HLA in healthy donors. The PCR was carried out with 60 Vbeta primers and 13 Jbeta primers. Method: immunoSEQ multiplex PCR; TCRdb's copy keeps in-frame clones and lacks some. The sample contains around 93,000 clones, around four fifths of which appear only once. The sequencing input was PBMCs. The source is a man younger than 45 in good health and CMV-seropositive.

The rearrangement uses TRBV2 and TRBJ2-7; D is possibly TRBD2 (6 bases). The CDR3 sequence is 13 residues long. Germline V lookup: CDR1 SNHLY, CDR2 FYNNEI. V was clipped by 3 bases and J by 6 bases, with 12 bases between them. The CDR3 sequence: CASSDRRGSEQYF. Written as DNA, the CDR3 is TGTGCCAGCAGTGATAGGAGGGGTAGCGAGCAGTACTTC.

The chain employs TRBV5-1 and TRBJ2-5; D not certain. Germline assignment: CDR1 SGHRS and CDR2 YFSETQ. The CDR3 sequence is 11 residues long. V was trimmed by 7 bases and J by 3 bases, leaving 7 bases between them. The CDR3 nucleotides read TGCGCCAGCCAGGATGAAGAGACCCAGTACTTC. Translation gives CASQDEETQYF.

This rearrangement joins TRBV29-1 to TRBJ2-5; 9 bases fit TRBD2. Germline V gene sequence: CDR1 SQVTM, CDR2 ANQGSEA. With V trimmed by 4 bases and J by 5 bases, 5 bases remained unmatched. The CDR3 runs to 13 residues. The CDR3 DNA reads TGCAGCGTTGTAAGCGGGAGGAAGGAGACCCAGTACTTC. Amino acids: CSVVSGRKETQYF.

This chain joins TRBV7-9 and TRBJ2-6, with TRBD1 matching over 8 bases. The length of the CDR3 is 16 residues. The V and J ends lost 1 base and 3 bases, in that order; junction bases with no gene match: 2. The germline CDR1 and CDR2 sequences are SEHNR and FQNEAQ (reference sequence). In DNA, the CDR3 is TGTGCCAGCAGCTTAGTGACAGGGGTTGGGGCCAACGTCCTGACTTTC. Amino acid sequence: CASSLVTGVGANVLTF.

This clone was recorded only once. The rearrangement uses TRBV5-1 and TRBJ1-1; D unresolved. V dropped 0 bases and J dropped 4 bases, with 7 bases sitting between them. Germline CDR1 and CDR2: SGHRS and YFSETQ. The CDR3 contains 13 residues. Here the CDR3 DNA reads TGCGCCAGCAGCTTGGGAGGCTTCACTGAAGCTTTCTTT. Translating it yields CASSLGGFTEAFF.